One sample yielded the 21 T cell receptor beta chains listed below, sequenced in a study of T cell repertoires in cytomegalovirus infection. TCRdb reprocessed the reads with MiXCR, giving one entry per CDR3 protein. The sample includes roughly 700,000 distinct CDR3 sequences, about 33% seen only once; the top ten take roughly 18%. These receptors are not linked to any known antigen. The sample in question was cultured PBMCs, obtained from culture after CMV antigen stimulation. The receptors shown here come from a human donor in good health (CMV status not recorded). Some clones in this sample may be carry-over from other donors' samples.

The chain combines TRBV7-2 with TRBJ1-6; 8 bases are a match to TRBD1. Trimming cost V 2 bases and J 7 bases; bases outside gene matches: 7. The CDR3 is made up of 16 amino acids. Germline loops: CDR1 SGHTA, CDR2 FQGNSA. The CDR3 reads CASSLMGQGANSPLHF. CDR3 nucleotide sequence: TGTGCCAGCAGCTTAATGGGTCAGGGGGCGAATTCACCCCTCCACTTT.

This clonotype was seen a few times. The rearrangement uses TRBV12-3 or TRBV12-4 and TRBJ2-7; 12 bases are a match to TRBD2. CDR3 size: 17 residues. With V trimmed by 5 bases and J by 2 bases, 10 bases remained unmatched. The CDR3 loop is CASSHPGLAGSPYEQYF. CDR3 DNA sequence: TGTGCCAGCAGTCACCCGGGACTAGCGGGTTCACCCTACGAGCAGTACTTC.

This clonotype was counted a few times. The rearrangement links TRBV6-6 to TRBJ2-7; the match to TRBD2 covers 10 bases. The CDR3 is made up of 15 amino acids. Looked up from germline, CDR1 is MNHNY and CDR2 is SVGAGI (reference sequence). V was pared by 4 bases and J by 2 bases, with 5 bases of the junction left unmatched. The CDR3 loop reads CASSSLSGGTYEQYF. The CDR3 nucleotides are TGTGCCAGCAGTTCCCTTAGCGGGGGGACCTACGAGCAGTACTTC.

The DNA of the CDR3 is TGCAGTGCTGAGACTGTCGGGAAGTCCTACGAGCAGTACTTC. Translated: CSAETVGKSYEQYF. This rearrangement joins TRBV20-1 to TRBJ2-7, with a weak D call TRBD2 (5 bases). This CDR3 is built from 14 residues. Trimming took 5 bases from V and 1 from J, leaving 15 bases between them. The germline gives CDR1 DFQATT, CDR2 SNEGSKA (reference sequence).

The chain is built from TRBV4-2 and TRBJ2-4, with a weak D call TRBD2 (7 bases). Germline CDR1 and CDR2: LGHNA and YNFKEQ. Between the trimmed V and J ends, which lost 4 bases and 2 bases, there was a span of 15 bases. CDR3 length: 16 residues. CDR3 coding DNA: TGTGCCAGCAGCCTGGGGGCGGGGGCCACCAAAAACATTCAGTACTTC. Amino acid sequence: CASSLGAGATKNIQYF.

In this sample, this clonotype turned up many times. This chain's CDR3 is CASSWGRNEQYF. As DNA, the CDR3 is TGTGCCAGCAGCTGGGGACGAAACGAGCAGTACTTC. V usage is TRBV7-8 and J usage is TRBJ2-7, with D tentatively TRBD1 or TRBD2 (5 bases each). Trimming took 4 bases from V and 5 from J, leaving 9 bases between them. The CDR3 spans 12 residues. Germline assignment: CDR1 SGHVS and CDR2 FQNEAQ. The variable domain in full, completed from reference TRBV7-8 and TRBJ2-7, reads GAGVSQSPRYKVAKRGQDVALRCDPISGHVSLFWYQQALGQGPEFLTYFQNEAQLDKSGLPSDRFFAERPEGSVSTLKIQRTQQEDSAVYLCASSWGRNEQYFGPGTRLTVT.

This clonotype was counted many times. Germline and junction disagree at one end, which may indicate a read error. The genes are TRBV6-1 and TRBJ1-2; D gene unclear. The CDR3 contains 12 residues. CDR1 is MNHNS and CDR2 is SASEGT in the germline V gene. The CDR3 loop is CASREEAYGYTF. The CDR3, as DNA: TGTGCCAGCAGGGAAGAGGCCTATGGCTACACCTTC.

The V and J genes are TRBV19 and TRBJ1-1; D gene uncertain. With 3 bases removed from V and 3 bases from J, the gap between germline ends came to 8 bases. The germline V gene has CDR1 LNHDA and CDR2 SQIVND (reference sequence). This CDR3 region has 13 residues. This CDR3 reads CASSMMGHTEAFF. The CDR3 coding sequence is TGTGCCAGTAGTATGATGGGCCACACTGAAGCTTTCTTT. Drawing the rest from reference TRBV19 and TRBJ1-1, the complete variable domain is DGGITQSPKYLFRKEGQNVTLSCEQNLNHDAMYWYRQDPGQGLRLIYYSQIVNDFQKGDIAEGYSVSREKKESFPLTVTSAQKNPTAFYLCASSMMGHTEAFFGQGTRLTVV.

J is TRBJ2-1 and V is TRBV6-1; D remains unclear. The CDR3 is 14 amino acids. Trimming cost V 6 bases and J 2 bases, with 11 bases left between them. CDR1 MNHNS and CDR2 SASEGT come from the germline V gene. The CDR3 protein is CASRGKGAYNEQFF. The DNA of the CDR3 is TGTGCCAGCAGGGGGAAAGGAGCCTACAATGAGCAGTTCTTC.

At least ten counts were recorded for this clonotype. The rearrangement uses TRBV7-2 and TRBJ1-1, with D possibly matching TRBD1 (6 bases). Trimming left V 2 bases short and J 4 bases short, with 20 bases between. Per germline, CDR1 SGHTA and CDR2 FQGNSA. The CDR3 has 17 amino acids. The CDR3 here is CASSLRAGAGLATEAFF. The CDR3 nucleotides read TGTGCCAGCAGCTTACGCGCGGGGGCAGGGCTGGCCACTGAAGCTTTCTTT.

This chain connects TRBV2 to TRBJ1-2, with D tentatively TRBD1 (5 bases). Trimming removed 6 bases at V and 8 bases at J, with 13 bases between. CDR3 length equals 12 residues. Germline CDR1 and CDR2: SNHLY and FYNNEI. The CDR3 sequence is CASRGRGDGYTF. The CDR3 DNA reads TGTGCCAGCAGGGGCCGGGGGGACGGCTACACCTTC.

This chain uses TRBV6-1 with TRBJ2-7, with D perhaps TRBD1 or TRBD2 (5 bases each). Germline CDR1 and CDR2: MNHNS and SASEGT. The CDR3 has 16 amino acids. Trimming shortened V by 6 bases and J by 5 bases, and 23 bases separated the two germline ends. The CDR3 loop reads CASRKTGTPGVHEQYF. Here the CDR3 DNA reads TGTGCCAGCAGGAAGACCGGGACGCCGGGCGTCCACGAGCAGTACTTC.

The chain carries TRBV6-6 and TRBJ2-7, with 9 bases fitting TRBD1. This CDR3 comprises 15 residues. CDR1 and CDR2 from the germline V gene are MNHNY and SVGAGI (reference sequence). V lost 5 bases to trimming and J lost 6 bases; unmatched junction nucleotides: 11. The CDR3 region has the DNA TGTGCCAGCAGTCCCTGGACAGGGGCAAGGGGCGAGCAGTACTTC. Protein: CASSPWTGARGEQYF.

The chain carries TRBV2 and TRBJ1-1, with D possibly being TRBD1 (6 bases). Trimming cost V 4 bases and J 4 bases, with 10 bases left between them. CDR1 and CDR2 from the germline V gene are SNHLY and FYNNEI. This CDR3 is built from 13 residues. The CDR3 region is CASSVLQGTEAFF. CDR3 coding DNA: TGTGCCAGCAGTGTTTTACAGGGCACTGAAGCTTTCTTT.

This clonotype was recorded a few times. The chain uses TRBV7-2 and TRBJ2-5; 10 bases are shared with TRBD2. Germline values: CDR1 SGHTA, CDR2 FQGNSA. The CDR3 has 16 residues. J gave up 5 bases and V 4 bases, and 10 bases lay outside the gene matches. Written as DNA, the CDR3 is TGTGCCAGCAGCTCCCAGCGAGCGGGGGGGGTGGAGACCCAGTACTTC. Translating gives CASSSQRAGGVETQYF.

This clonotype was detected a few times. V is TRBV20-1 and J is TRBJ1-5; the D is unclear. Trimming took off 1 base at V and 6 bases at J, with 19 bases between the two ends. The CDR3 loop spans 16 amino acids. Germline CDR1 is DFQATT and CDR2 is SNEGSKA (reference sequence). The CDR3 region has the DNA TGCAGTGCTAGAGTCCCCGGTGAGGGAGGAGGTCAGCCCCAGCATTTT. This codes for CSARVPGEGGGQPQHF.

The chain employs TRBV20-1 and TRBJ2-3; 7 positions match TRBD2. The CDR3 spans 15 residues. The V gene end was trimmed by 4 bases and the J gene end by 4 bases; junction bases not matched to a gene: 11. The germline V gene encodes CDR1 DFQATT and CDR2 SNEGSKA (reference sequence). CDR3 amino acids: CSATLASGPSDTQYF. The CDR3 coding sequence is TGCAGTGCTACCCTGGCTAGCGGACCATCAGATACGCAGTATTTT.

V is TRBV6-1 and J is TRBJ2-3; D might be TRBD2 (5 bases). Trimming took 6 bases from V and 2 from J, leaving 12 bases between them. This CDR3 comprises 14 residues. Per the germline V gene, CDR1 is MNHNS and CDR2 is SASEGT. CDR3 amino acids: CASSRDYVTDTQYF. CDR3 coding DNA: TGTGCCAGCAGCCGAGACTACGTCACAGATACGCAGTATTTT.

This clonotype has a handful of counts. V gene TRBV20-1 combines with J gene TRBJ2-1; TRBD2 might be the D (5 bases). In germline, CDR1 is DFQATT, CDR2 SNEGSKA (reference sequence). Trimming shortened V by 0 bases and J by 2 bases, and 8 bases separated the two germline ends. The CDR3 spans 14 residues. This CDR3 is CSARDPTTYNEQFF. The CDR3 DNA is TGCAGTGCTAGAGATCCGACTACCTACAATGAGCAGTTCTTC.

This clonotype was recorded many times. The V call is TRBV7-2, the J call TRBJ2-1; D remains ambiguous. This CDR3 is 15 amino acids long. Trimming cost V 6 bases and J 3 bases, with 15 bases left between them. Germline loops: CDR1 SGHTA, CDR2 FQGNSA. The CDR3 sequence is CASRSMSVVYNEQFF. The CDR3, as DNA: TGTGCCAGCAGGTCCATGAGCGTCGTCTACAATGAGCAGTTCTTC.

The chain links TRBV7-2 to TRBJ2-2, with 12 bases fitting TRBD2. V lost 5 bases and J lost 6; bases outside the gene matches: 7. Germline V gene lookup returns CDR1 SGHTA and CDR2 FQGNSA. The CDR3 consists of 16 residues. CDR3 sequence (DNA): TGTGCCAGCAGCCTCGGACTAGCGGGATCCCCCGGGGAGCTGTTTTTT. The encoded protein is CASSLGLAGSPGELFF.